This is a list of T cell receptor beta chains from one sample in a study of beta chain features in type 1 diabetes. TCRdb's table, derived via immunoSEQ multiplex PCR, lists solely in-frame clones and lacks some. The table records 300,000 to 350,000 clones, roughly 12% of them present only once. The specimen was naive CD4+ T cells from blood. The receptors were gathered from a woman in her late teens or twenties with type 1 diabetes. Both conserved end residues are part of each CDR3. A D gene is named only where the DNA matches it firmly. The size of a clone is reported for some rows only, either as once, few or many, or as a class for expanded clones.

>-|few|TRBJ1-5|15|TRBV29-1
TGCAGCGTTGAAGTAACCTTCGAGCCCGGGCAGCCCCAGCATTTT
CSVEVTFEPGQPQHF
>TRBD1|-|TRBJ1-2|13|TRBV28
TGTGCCAGCAAAACAGGGGCTAACTATGGCTACACCTTC
CASKTGANYGYTF
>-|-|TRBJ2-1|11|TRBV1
TGCACCAGCGCTAGAGCGGGGGAGCAGTTCTTC
CTSARAGEQFF
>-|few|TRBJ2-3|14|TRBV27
TGTGCCAGCAGTTTAAAGCCAACCACAGATACGCAGTATTTT
CASSLKPTTDTQYF
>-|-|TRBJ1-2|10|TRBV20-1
TGCAGTGCTTCGACAGAAGGCTACACCTTC
CSASTEGYTF
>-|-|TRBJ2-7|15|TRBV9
TGTGCCAGCAGCGTAGCGTTGGGAGGAACCTACGAGCAGTACTTC
CASSVALGGTYEQYF
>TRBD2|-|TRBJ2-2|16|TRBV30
TGTGCCTGGAGACCCTTCGCGGGAGGGCCTTCCGGGGAGCTGTTTTTT
CAWRPFAGGPSGELFF
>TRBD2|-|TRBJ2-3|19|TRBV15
TGTGCCACCAGCAGAGGATCTAGCGGGAGGACGTCTAGCACAGATACGCAGTATTTT
CATSRGSSGRTSSTDTQYF
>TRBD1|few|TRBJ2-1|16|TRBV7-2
TGTGCCAGCAGCTTAGCAGGACAGGGTGGTGGGAATGAGCAGTTCTTC
CASSLAGQGGGNEQFF
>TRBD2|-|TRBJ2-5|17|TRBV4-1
TGCGCCAGCAGCCAAGCGACTAGCGGGAGTAGCCAAGAGACCCAGTACTTC
CASSQATSGSSQETQYF
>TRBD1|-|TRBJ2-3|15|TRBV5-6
TGTGCCAGCAGCTTGACAGGGGTTCTTTCAGATACGCAGTATTTT
CASSLTGVLSDTQYF
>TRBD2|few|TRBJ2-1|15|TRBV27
TGTGCCAGCAGTCTAAGGGAGGGGTCCTACAATGAGCAGTTCTTC
CASSLREGSYNEQFF
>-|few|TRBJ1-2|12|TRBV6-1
TGTGCCAGCACCGATTCCCGGGGTGGCTACACCTTC
CASTDSRGGYTF
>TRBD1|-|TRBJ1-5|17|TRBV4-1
TGCGCCAGCAGCCGGATGTCGGGACAGGGGGTTGGTCAGCCCCAGCATTTT
CASSRMSGQGVGQPQHF
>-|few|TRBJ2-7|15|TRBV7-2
TGTGCCAGCACCCCAGTGGTAGCCCGATCGGCCGAGCAGTACTTC
CASTPVVARSAEQYF
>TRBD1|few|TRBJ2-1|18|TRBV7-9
TGTGCCAGCAGCAGAGGACAGGGGGCAGGCGGGAAATACAATGAGCAGTTCTTC
CASSRGQGAGGKYNEQFF
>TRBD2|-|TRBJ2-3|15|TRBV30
TGTGCCTCCACCGAGACTAGCGGGAGGGGAGATACGCAGTATTTT
CASTETSGRGDTQYF
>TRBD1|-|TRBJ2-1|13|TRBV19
TGTGCCAGTAGTGGCCGGACAGGGGATAAGGAGTTCTTC
CASSGRTGDKEFF
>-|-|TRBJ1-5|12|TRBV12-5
TGTGCTAGTGGTTGGTACCTCGGGCCCCAGCATTTT
CASGWYLGPQHF
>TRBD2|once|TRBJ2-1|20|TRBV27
TGTGCCAGCAGTCCCCCGCCCCGGGGACTAGCGGGAGGGGATGACAATGAGCAGTTCTTC
CASSPPPRGLAGGDDNEQFF
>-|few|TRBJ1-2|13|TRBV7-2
TGTGCCAGCAGCTTAGACAGGGCCTATGGCTACACCTTC
CASSLDRAYGYTF
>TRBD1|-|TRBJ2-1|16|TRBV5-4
TGTGCCAGCAGCTCGGCCGGGACAGGAGCTTACAATGAGCAGTTCTTC
CASSSAGTGAYNEQFF
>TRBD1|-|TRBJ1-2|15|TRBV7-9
TGTGCCAGCAGCTTAATTGTACAGGGGGCAGGTGGCTACACCTTC
CASSLIVQGAGGYTF
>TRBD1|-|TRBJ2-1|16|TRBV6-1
TGTGCCAGCAGTGCGCAACCGGGACAGGGCTTCAATGAGCAGTTCTTC
CASSAQPGQGFNEQFF
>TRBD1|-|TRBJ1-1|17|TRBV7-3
TGTGCCAGCAGCTCTACCCCCACAGGGGTCTACAACACTGAAGCTTTCTTT
CASSSTPTGVYNTEAFF
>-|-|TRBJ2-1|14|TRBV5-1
TGCGCCAGCAGCTTGGGGCAGGGGTACAATGAGCAGTTCTTC
CASSLGQGYNEQFF
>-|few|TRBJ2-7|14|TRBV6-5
TGTGCCAGCAGTTCCGGAGGCGGTGACTACGAGCAGTACTTC
CASSSGGGDYEQYF
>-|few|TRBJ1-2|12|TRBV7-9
TGTGCCAGCAGCCCAACCCAGGGCGGCTACACCTTC
CASSPTQGGYTF
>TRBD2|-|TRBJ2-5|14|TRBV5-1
TGCGCCAGCAGCCCGGGACTAGCTTCTCGATCTCAGTACTTC
CASSPGLASRSQYF
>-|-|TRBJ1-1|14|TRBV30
TGTGCCTGGAGTGCCTCAGGGAAGGGCACTGAAGCTTTCTTT
CAWSASGKGTEAFF
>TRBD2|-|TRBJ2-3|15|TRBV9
TGTGCCAGCACCCAAACTAGCGGGTTCACAGATACGCAGTATTTT
CASTQTSGFTDTQYF
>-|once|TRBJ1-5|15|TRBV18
TGTGCCAGCTCACCAGGGCAGGGCGGCAATCAGCCCCAGCATTTT
CASSPGQGGNQPQHF
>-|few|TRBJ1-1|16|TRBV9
TGTGCCAGCAGCGTCACGGGGGGGCTGTATCTCACTGAAGCTTTCTTT
CASSVTGGLYLTEAFF
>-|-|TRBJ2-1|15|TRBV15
TGTGCCACCAGCAGAGACCCCACATCCTACAATGAGCAGTTCTTC
CATSRDPTSYNEQFF
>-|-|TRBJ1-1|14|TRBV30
TGTGCCTGGAGTGTGAGGGCGCGGGACACTGAAGCTTTCTTT
CAWSVRARDTEAFF
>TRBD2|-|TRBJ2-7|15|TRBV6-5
TGTGCCAGCAGACGACTAGCGGAGAGCTCCTACGAGCAGTACTTC
CASRRLAESSYEQYF
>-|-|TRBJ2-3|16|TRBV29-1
TGCAGCGTTGAGATACGACGCGGGTTGCTAGGTGATACGCAGTATTTT
CSVEIRRGLLGDTQYF
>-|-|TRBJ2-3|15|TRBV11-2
TGTGCCAGCAGGGACGGGAGCTGGGGCACAGATACGCAGTATTTT
CASRDGSWGTDTQYF
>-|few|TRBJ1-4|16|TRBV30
TGTGCCTGGAGTGTATCCCGGACAAGCTTTAATGAAAAACTGTTTTTT
CAWSVSRTSFNEKLFF